The sequence of this T cell receptor beta chain was determined in a study of shared clonotypes between healthy human individuals. CDR1 and CDR2 (germline): KGHSH, LQKENI. V shed 2 bases and J 1 base; nucleotides not matched to a gene: 7. This CDR3 is built from 17 residues. Profiling relied on immunoSEQ multiplex PCR, and the TCRdb table lists in-frame clones only, not all of them. The data hold about 680,000 clones, with roughly 70% observed a single time. The sequencing sample was made of memory CD4+ T cells sorted from blood. Subset in this sample: CD45RA-negative fraction. This clonotype was obtained from a woman in her 30s in good health. V gene TRBV18 combines with J gene TRBJ2-2; 7 positions match TRBD2. The CDR3 sequence: CASSPNPGLLNTGELFF. Here the CDR3 DNA reads TGTGCCAGCTCACCAAATCCGGGACTACTGAACACCGGGGAGCTGTTTTTT.